This entry features one TCR beta chain sequence. The sample is drawn from a study of blood T cell repertoires in COVID-19. The wider study: Collection of acute and convalescent COVID-19 samples took place in the United States, Italy and Spain. PBMCs, B-cell-depleted T cells, or T cells were the source of the cDNA or gDNA that made up the material.

Methods used by the authors: Reference gene primer amplification yielded estimated nucleated cell counts. Measured with immunoSEQ multiplex PCR; TCRdb has only the in-frame clones, and not every one. That table supplies the V and J calls and clone size; D and trimming were determined from the DNA. The sample holds over 600,000 clones, about 90% seen once. CDR1 LGHNA and CDR2 YSLEER come from the germline V gene. The CDR3 totals 19 residues. V was clipped by 8 bases and J by 3 bases, with 29 bases between them. Sequences were obtained from peripheral blood. The chain combines TRBV4-3 with TRBJ1-3; no clear D gene. The source is a woman under 30 with acute or convalescent COVID-19. The CDR3 nucleotides read TGCGCCAGCCCCCCTAGCAGTAAGGTCAACCCGTTGAGTGGAAACACCATATATTTT. It translates to CASPPSSKVNPLSGNTIYF.